The entry below gives a single T cell receptor beta chain sequence along with its context. These data come from a study of blood T cell repertoires in COVID-19. Study at large: Samples representing acute and convalescent COVID-19 were sourced from the United States, Italy and Spain. In each case, the material was cDNA or gDNA derived from T cells, B-cell-depleted T cells, or PBMCs.

With 5 bases removed from V and 1 base from J, the gap between germline ends came to 12 bases. The CDR3 sequence is 15 residues long. From germline, CDR1 is MNHNY and CDR2 SVGAGI (reference sequence). As originally analysed: Amplification of reference gene primers provided the estimated nucleated cell counts. The data were produced by immunoSEQ multiplex PCR, yet TCRdb's version contains in-frame clones alone and is incomplete. The D gene and trimming were derived from the DNA, and the V and J assignments and clone size from that table. The sample contains some 360,000 clones, around 87% of which appear only once.

The sequence was obtained from a woman aged 60 to 75 with COVID-19, enrolled during active disease. The chain links TRBV6-6 to TRBJ1-3; possible D gene TRBD1, 5 bases. Sequenced: peripheral blood. The CDR3 is CASSQIQGSGNTIYF. The CDR3, as DNA: TGTGCCAGCAGTCAGATTCAGGGATCTGGAAACACCATATATTTT.